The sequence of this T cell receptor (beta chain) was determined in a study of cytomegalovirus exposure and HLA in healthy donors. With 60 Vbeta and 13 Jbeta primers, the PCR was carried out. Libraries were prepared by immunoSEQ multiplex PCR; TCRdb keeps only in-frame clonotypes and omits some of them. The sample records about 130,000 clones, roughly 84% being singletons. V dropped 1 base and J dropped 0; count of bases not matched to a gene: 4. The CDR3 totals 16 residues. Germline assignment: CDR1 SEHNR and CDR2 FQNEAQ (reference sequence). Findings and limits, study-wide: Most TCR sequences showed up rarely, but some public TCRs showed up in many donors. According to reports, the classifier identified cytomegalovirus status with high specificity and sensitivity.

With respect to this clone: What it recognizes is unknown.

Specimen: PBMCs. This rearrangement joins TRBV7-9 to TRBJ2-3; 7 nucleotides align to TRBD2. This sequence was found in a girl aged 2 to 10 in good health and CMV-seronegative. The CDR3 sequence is CASSLVASGSTDTQYF. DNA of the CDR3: TGTGCCAGCAGCTTAGTAGCTAGCGGTAGCACAGATACGCAGTATTTT.